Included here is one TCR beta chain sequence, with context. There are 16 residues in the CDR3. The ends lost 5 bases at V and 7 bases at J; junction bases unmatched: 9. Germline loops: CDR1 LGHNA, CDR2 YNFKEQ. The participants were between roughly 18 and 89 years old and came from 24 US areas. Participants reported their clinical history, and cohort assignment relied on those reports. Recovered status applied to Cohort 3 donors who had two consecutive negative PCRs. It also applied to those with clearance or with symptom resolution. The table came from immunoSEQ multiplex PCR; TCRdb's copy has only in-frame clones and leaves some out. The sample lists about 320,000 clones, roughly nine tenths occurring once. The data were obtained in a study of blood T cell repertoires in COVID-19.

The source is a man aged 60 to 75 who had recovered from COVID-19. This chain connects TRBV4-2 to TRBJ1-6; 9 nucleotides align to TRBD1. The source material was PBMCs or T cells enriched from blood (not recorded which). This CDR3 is CASSLTRDRENSPLHF. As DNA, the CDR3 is TGTGCCAGCAGCTTAACCCGGGACAGGGAGAATTCACCCCTCCACTTT.